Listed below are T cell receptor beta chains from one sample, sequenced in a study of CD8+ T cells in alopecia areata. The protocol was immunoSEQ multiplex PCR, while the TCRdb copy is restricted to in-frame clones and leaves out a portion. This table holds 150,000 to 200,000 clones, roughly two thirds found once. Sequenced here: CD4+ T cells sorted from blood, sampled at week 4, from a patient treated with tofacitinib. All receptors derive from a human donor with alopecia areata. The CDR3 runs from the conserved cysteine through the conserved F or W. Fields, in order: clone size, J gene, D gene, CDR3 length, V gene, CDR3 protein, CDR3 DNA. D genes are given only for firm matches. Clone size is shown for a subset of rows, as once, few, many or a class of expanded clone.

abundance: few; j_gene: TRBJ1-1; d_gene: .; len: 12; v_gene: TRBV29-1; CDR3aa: CSVQHLNTEAFF; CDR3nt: TGCAGCGTCCAACACTTGAACACTGAAGCTTTCTTT
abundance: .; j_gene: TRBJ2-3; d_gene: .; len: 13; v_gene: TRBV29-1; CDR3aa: CSVKQLSTDTQYF; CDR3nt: TGCAGCGTTAAGCAACTAAGCACAGATACGCAGTATTTT
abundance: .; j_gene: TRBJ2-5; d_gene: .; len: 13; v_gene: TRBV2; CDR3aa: CASRASNQETQYF; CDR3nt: TGTGCCAGCAGGGCCTCAAACCAAGAGACCCAGTACTTC
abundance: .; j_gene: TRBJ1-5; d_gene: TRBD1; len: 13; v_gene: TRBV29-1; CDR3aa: CSALQGVDQPQHF; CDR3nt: TGCAGCGCTTTACAGGGGGTAGACCAGCCCCAGCATTTT
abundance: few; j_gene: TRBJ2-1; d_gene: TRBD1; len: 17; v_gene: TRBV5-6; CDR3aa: CASSLEVGDRGEDEQFF; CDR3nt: TGTGCCAGCAGCTTGGAAGTAGGGGACAGGGGAGAGGATGAGCAGTTCTTC
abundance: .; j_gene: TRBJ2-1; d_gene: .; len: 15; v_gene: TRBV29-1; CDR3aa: CSVPFGTHSYNEQFF; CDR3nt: TGCAGCGTGCCCTTCGGGACACATTCCTACAATGAGCAGTTCTTC
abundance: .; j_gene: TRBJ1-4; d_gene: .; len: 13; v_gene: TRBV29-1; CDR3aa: CSVAGRADEKLFF; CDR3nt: TGCAGCGTTGCCGGCAGGGCTGATGAAAAACTGTTTTTT
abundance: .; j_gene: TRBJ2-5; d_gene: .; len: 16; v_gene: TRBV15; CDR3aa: CATSRDWVRGGETQYF; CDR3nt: TGTGCCACCAGCAGAGATTGGGTCAGGGGTGGAGAGACCCAGTACTTC
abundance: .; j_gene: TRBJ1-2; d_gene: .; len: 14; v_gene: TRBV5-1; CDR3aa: CASSLEAGSYGYTF; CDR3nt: TGCGCCAGCAGCTTGGAGGCAGGGAGCTATGGCTACACCTTC
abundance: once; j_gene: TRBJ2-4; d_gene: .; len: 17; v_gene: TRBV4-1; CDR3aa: CASSQDWGVLAKNIQYF; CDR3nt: TGCGCCAGCAGCCAAGATTGGGGAGTCCTAGCCAAAAACATTCAGTACTTC
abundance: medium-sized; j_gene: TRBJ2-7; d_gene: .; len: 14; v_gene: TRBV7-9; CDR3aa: CASSLARGKDEQYF; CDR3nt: TGTGCCAGCAGCTTAGCACGGGGGAAGGACGAGCAGTACTTC
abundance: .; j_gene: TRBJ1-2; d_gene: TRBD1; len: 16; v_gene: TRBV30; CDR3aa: CAWIGDSFESYYGYTF; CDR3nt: TGTGCCTGGATTGGGGACAGCTTCGAATCTTACTATGGCTACACCTTC
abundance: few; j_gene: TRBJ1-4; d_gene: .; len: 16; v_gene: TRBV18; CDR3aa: CASSPPGFATNEKLFF; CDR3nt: TGTGCCAGCTCACCACCGGGGTTTGCAACTAATGAAAAACTGTTTTTT
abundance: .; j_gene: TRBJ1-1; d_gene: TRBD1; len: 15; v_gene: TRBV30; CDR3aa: CAWGRLGQGNAEAFF; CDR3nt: TGTGCCTGGGGAAGGCTGGGACAGGGGAACGCTGAAGCTTTCTTT
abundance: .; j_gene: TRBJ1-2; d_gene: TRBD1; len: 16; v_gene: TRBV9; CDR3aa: CASSAAQGARRYGYTF; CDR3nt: TGTGCCAGCAGCGCGGCTCAGGGGGCGAGGCGCTATGGCTACACCTTC
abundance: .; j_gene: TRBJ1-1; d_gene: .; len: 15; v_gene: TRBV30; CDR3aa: CAWSAGRGANTEAFF; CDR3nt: TGTGCCTGGAGCGCGGGCCGTGGGGCGAACACTGAAGCTTTCTTT
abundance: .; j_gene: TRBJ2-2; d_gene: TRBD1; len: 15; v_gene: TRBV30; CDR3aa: CAWSVGTGDTGELFF; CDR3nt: TGTGCCTGGAGTGTAGGGACAGGAGACACCGGGGAGCTGTTTTTT